Listed here is a single TCR beta chain. Only in-frame clones appear in the TCRdb table, and some are missing; sequencing was by immunoSEQ multiplex PCR. The sample yields 540,000 or so clones, around 82% seen once. The entry originates in a study of shared T cell receptors in the human thymus. V shed 10 bases and J 0 bases; nucleotides not matched to a gene: 12. Germline-derived CDR1 and CDR2 are SEHNR and FQNEAQ (reference sequence). The CDR3 has 17 residues. The same sample was also studied in work on human thymus T cells. That study adds: Donors were healthy Finnish babies undergoing corrective operations for congenital heart defects. Surgeons resected thymus tissue during corrective heart surgery. Related studies noted strongly shared thymic repertoires across unrelated people.

The receptor comes from a boy in the first two years of life with a congenital heart defect. This sequence joins TRBV7-9 and TRBJ2-3, with 11 bases identical to TRBD2. Input material: thymocytes. The CDR3 bases are TGTGCCACGCCGGGGGCTAGCGGGAGGACTAGCACAGATACGCAGTATTTT. Translated: CATPGASGRTSTDTQYF.